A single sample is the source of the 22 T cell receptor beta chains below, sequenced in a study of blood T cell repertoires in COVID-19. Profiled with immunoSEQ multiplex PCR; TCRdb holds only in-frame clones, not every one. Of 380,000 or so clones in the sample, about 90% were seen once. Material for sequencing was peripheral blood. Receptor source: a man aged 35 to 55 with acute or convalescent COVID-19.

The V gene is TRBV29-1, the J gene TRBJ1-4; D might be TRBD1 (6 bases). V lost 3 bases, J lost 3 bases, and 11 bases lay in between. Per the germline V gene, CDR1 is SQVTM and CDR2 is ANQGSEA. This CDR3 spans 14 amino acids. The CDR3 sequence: CSVDGGAANEKLFF. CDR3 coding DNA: TGCAGCGTTGATGGGGGGGCAGCTAATGAAAAACTGTTTTTT.

For the CDR3, the DNA is TGTGCCAGCAGGCGGGACGAAAACACCGGGGAGCTGTTTTTT. Protein sequence: CASRRDENTGELFF. V is TRBV25-1 and J is TRBJ2-2; perhaps TRBD2 as D (6 bases). Germline-derived CDR1 and CDR2 are MGHDK and SYGVNS. This CDR3 contains 14 residues. V lost 6 bases, J lost 2 bases, and 10 bases lay in between.

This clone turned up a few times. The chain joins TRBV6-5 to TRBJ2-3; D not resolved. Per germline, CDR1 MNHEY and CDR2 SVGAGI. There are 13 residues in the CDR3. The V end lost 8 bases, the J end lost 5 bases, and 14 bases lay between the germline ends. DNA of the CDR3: TGTGCCAGCTGGTATAGCACGGGAGATACGCAGTATTTT. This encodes CASWYSTGDTQYF.

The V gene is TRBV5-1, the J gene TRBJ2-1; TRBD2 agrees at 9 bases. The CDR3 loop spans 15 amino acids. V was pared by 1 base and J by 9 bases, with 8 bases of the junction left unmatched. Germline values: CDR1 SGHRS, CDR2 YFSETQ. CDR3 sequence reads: CASSLSAGGSGEQFF. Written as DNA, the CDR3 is TGCGCCAGCAGCTTGTCAGCGGGGGGCAGCGGTGAGCAGTTCTTC.

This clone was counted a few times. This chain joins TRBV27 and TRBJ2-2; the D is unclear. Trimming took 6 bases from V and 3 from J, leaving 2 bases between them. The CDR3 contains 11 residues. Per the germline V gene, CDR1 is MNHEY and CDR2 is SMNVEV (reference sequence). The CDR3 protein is CASSDTGELFF. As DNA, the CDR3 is TGTGCCAGCAGCGACACCGGGGAGCTGTTTTTT.

Written as DNA, the CDR3 is TGTGCCTGGAGTGTCGAGGGTGAGCAGTTCTTC. Translation gives CAWSVEGEQFF. This chain connects TRBV30 to TRBJ2-1; tentatively, D is TRBD2 (5 bases). Germline V gene lookup returns CDR1 GTSNPN and CDR2 SVGIG (reference sequence). The CDR3 contains 11 residues. V shed 0 bases and J shed 9 bases, with 6 bases lying between them.

This chain's CDR3 is CASSKIPGTSGDQYF. The CDR3 DNA sequence: TGTGCCAGTAGTAAAATACCAGGGACTTCGGGGGACCAGTACTTC. This chain links TRBV19 with TRBJ2-5; D is possibly TRBD2 (6 bases). The V and J ends lost 4 bases and 10 bases respectively, with 22 bases between them. CDR3 length: 15 residues. The germline gives CDR1 LNHDA, CDR2 SQIVND (reference sequence).

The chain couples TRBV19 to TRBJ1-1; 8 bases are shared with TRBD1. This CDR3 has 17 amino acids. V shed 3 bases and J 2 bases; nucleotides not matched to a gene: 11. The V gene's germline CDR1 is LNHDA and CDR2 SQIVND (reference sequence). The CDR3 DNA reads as TGTGCCAGTAGTATCCGAACAGGGGGAAGGGGAAACACTGAAGCTTTCTTT. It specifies CASSIRTGGRGNTEAFF.

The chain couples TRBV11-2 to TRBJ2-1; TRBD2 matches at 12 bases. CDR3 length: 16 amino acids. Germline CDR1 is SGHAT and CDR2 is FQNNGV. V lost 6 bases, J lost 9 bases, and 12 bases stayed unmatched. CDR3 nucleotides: TGTGCCAGCAGTCCCACTAGCGGGAGGACCTACGGTGAGCAGTTCTTC. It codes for CASSPTSGRTYGEQFF.

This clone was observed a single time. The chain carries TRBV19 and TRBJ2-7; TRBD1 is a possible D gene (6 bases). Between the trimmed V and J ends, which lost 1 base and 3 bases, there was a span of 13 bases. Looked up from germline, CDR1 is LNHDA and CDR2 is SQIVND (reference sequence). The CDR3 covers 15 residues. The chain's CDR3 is CASSIGDRSFYEQYF. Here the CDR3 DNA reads TGTGCCAGTAGTATAGGAGACAGGAGCTTCTACGAGCAGTACTTC.

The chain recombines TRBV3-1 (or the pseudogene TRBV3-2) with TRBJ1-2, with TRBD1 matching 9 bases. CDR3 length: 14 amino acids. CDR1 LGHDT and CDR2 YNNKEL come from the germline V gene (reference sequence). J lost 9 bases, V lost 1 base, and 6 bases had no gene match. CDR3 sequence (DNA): TGTGCCAGCAGCCAAGCCGGGACAGGGAGGCGCTACACCTTC. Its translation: CASSQAGTGRRYTF.

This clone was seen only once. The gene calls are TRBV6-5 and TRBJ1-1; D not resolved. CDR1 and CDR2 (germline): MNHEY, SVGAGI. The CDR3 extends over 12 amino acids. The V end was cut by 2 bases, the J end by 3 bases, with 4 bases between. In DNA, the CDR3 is TGTGCCAGCAGTTACAGAGACACTGAAGCTTTCTTT. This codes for CASSYRDTEAFF.

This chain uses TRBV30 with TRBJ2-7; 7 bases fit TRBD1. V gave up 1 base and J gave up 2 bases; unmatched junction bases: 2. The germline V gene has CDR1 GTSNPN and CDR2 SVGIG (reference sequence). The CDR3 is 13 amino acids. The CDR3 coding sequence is TGTGCCTGGAGTGGGGGACAGACCTACGAGCAGTACTTC. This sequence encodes CAWSGGQTYEQYF. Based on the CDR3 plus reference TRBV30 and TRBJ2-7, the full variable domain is SQTIHQWPATLVQPVGSPLSLECTVEGTSNPNLYWYRQAAGRGLQLLFYSVGIGQISSEVPQNLSASRPQDRQFILSSKKLLLSDSGFYLCAWSGGQTYEQYFGPGTRLTVT.

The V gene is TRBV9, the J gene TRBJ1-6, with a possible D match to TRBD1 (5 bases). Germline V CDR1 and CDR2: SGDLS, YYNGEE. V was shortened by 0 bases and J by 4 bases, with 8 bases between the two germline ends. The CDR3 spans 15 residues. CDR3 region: CASSVAAGYNSPLHF. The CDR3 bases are TGTGCCAGCAGCGTAGCTGCAGGGTATAATTCACCCCTCCACTTT.

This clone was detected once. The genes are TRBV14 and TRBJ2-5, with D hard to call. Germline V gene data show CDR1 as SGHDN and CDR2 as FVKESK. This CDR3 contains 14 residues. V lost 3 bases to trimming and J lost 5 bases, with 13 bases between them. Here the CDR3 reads CASSQALPGETQYF. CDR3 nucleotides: TGTGCCAGCAGCCAGGCGCTACCCGGGGAGACCCAGTACTTC.

CDR3 sequence reads: CASEEDRSGNQPQHF. The CDR3, as DNA: TGTGCCAGTGAAGAGGACAGGTCGGGAAATCAGCCCCAGCATTTT. The J gene is TRBJ1-5, the V gene TRBV19, with TRBD1 matching over 7 bases. This CDR3 spans 15 amino acids. The germline CDR1 and CDR2 sequences are LNHDA and SQIVND (reference sequence). V lost 8 bases and J lost 4; bases outside the gene matches: 11.

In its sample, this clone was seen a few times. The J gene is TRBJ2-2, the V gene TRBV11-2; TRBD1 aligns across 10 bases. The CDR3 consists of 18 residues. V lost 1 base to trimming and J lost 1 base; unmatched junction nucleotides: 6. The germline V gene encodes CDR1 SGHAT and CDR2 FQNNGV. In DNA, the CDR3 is TGTGCCAGCAGCTTAGCTGACAGGGGGCGAATGAACACCGGGGAGCTGTTTTTT. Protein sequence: CASSLADRGRMNTGELFF. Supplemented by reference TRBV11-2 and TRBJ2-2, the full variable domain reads EAGVAQSPRYKIIEKRQSVAFWCNPISGHATLYWYQQILGQGPKLLIQFQNNGVVDDSQLPKDRFSAERLKGVDSTLKIQPAKLEDSAVYLCASSLADRGRMNTGELFFGEGSRLTVL.

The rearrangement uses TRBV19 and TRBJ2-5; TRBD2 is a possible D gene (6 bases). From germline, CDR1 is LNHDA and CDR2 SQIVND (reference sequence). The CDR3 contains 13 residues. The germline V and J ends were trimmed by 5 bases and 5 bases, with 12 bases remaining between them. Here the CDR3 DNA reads TGTGCCAGTAGTGAACTAGCTGGGGAGACCCAGTACTTC. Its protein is CASSELAGETQYF.

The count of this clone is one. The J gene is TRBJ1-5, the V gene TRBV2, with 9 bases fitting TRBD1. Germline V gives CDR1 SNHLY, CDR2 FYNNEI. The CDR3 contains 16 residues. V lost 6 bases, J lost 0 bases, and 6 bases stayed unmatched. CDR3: CASSEGTGSSNQPQHF. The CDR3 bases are TGTGCCAGCAGCGAGGGGACAGGGTCTAGCAATCAGCCCCAGCATTTT.

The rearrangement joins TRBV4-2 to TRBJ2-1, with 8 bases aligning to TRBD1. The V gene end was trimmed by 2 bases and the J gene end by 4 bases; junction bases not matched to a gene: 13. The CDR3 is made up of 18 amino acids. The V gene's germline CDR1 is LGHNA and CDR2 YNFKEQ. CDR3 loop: CASSQQGADVQVYNEQFF. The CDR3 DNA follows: TGTGCCAGCAGCCAACAGGGGGCGGACGTACAGGTTTACAATGAGCAGTTCTTC.

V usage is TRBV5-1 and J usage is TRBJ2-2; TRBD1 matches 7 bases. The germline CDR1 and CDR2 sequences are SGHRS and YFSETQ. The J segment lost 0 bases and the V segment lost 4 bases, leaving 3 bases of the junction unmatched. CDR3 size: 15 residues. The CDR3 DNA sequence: TGCGCCAGCAGCGTGACAGGGACGAACACCGGGGAGCTGTTTTTT. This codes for CASSVTGTNTGELFF.

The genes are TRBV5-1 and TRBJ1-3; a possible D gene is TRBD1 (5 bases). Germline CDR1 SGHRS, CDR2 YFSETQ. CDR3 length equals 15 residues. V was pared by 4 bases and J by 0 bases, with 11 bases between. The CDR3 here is CASSRGDVSGNTIYF. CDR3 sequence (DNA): TGCGCCAGCAGCCGGGGGGACGTCTCTGGAAACACCATATATTTT.